Below, 14 T cell receptor beta chains from the same sample are listed, as sequenced in a study of blood T cell repertoires in COVID-19. Clones were read by immunoSEQ multiplex PCR, and TCRdb kept only the in-frame ones, dropping some. The sample comprises fewer than 500,000 clones, 87% of which are singletons, and about 2% rests with the top ten. Sequencing was done on a sample of PBMCs or T cells enriched from blood (not recorded which). These receptors all stem from a woman aged 18-29 years with acute COVID-19.

The chain combines TRBV30 with TRBJ2-7; 9 bases line up with TRBD2. The germline gives CDR1 GTSNPN, CDR2 SVGIG (reference sequence). The CDR3 length is 15 residues. V shed 0 bases, J shed 4 bases, and the junction held 7 bases outside the gene matches. The CDR3 nucleotides are TGTGCCTGGAGTGTATTGGCTAGCGGGGTGTACGAGCAGTACTTC. Translation gives CAWSVLASGVYEQYF.

The chain joins TRBV7-9 to TRBJ1-4, with 8 nucleotides matching TRBD1. V lost 3 bases and J lost 8; bases outside the gene matches: 5. From germline, CDR1 is SEHNR and CDR2 FQNEAQ (reference sequence). This CDR3 has 14 residues. The CDR3 sequence is CASSLQGAREKLFF. In nucleotides, the CDR3 is TGTGCCAGCAGCTTGCAGGGGGCGAGGGAAAAACTGTTTTTT. Supplemented by reference TRBV7-9 and TRBJ1-4, the full variable domain reads DTGVSQNPRHKITKRGQNVTFRCDPISEHNRLYWYRQTLGQGPEFLTYFQNEAQLEKSRLLSDRFSAERPKGSFSTLEIQRTEQGDSAMYLCASSLQGAREKLFFGSGTQLSVL.

The V gene is TRBV18, the J gene TRBJ2-7, with TRBD1 matching over 10 bases. The length of the CDR3 is 13 residues. Germline V gives CDR1 KGHSH, CDR2 LQKENI. Unmatched junction bases numbered 5, after V lost 8 bases and J lost 4 bases. In DNA, the CDR3 is TGTGCCAGCAACCGGGACAGGGGTTACGAGCAGTACTTC. Amino acids: CASNRDRGYEQYF. The full variable domain, in which reference TRBV18 and TRBJ2-7 provide the parts outside the CDR3, is NAGVMQNPRHLVRRRGQEARLRCSPMKGHSHVYWYRQLPEEGLKFMVYLQKENIIDESGMPKERFSAEFPKEGPSILRIQQVVRGDSAAYFCASNRDRGYEQYFGPGTRLTVT.

CDR3 region: CASSFRSGSSSGGEQYF. CDR3 nucleotide sequence: TGTGCCAGCAGCTTTCGGTCGGGTTCGTCTAGCGGGGGCGAGCAGTACTTC. The chain joins TRBV5-4 to TRBJ2-7, with 10 bases fitting TRBD2. Germline V gene lookup returns CDR1 SGHNT and CDR2 YYREEE (reference sequence). This CDR3 contains 17 residues. V gave up 2 bases and J gave up 6 bases; unmatched junction bases: 14.

The chain carries TRBV28 and TRBJ1-4; 8 bases are shared with TRBD1. From germline, CDR1 is MDHEN and CDR2 SYDVKM. V shed 2 bases and J 10 bases; nucleotides not matched to a gene: 6. The CDR3 totals 14 residues. The chain's CDR3 is CASSLGQGGGKLFF. Written as DNA, the CDR3 is TGTGCCAGCAGTTTAGGACAGGGAGGAGGAAAACTGTTTTTT.

The V and J genes are TRBV5-1 and TRBJ2-4; TRBD1 matches 9 bases. The CDR3 is made up of 15 amino acids. The V gene end was trimmed by 6 bases and the J gene end by 2 bases; junction bases not matched to a gene: 6. CDR1 is SGHRS, CDR2 YFSETQ, per germline. The CDR3 spells CASKGQGLSKNIQYF. The CDR3 bases are TGCGCCAGCAAAGGACAGGGGTTGTCCAAAAACATTCAGTACTTC.

The V and J genes are TRBV19 and TRBJ1-1; 7 bases are shared with TRBD1. This CDR3 spans 14 amino acids. Germline CDR1 reads LNHDA; CDR2 reads SQIVND (reference sequence). Trimming at V came to 9 bases and at J to 11 bases, leaving 18 bases not matched to a gene. The CDR3 DNA reads as TGTGCCAGCTTACCACAACAGGGGTCAGTCGATGCTTTCTTT. Translated, it gives CASLPQQGSVDAFF.

V and J are TRBV29-1 and TRBJ1-2; the D is unclear. Trimming stripped 4 bases from V and 4 bases from J, with 13 bases between. Germline V gene lookup returns CDR1 SQVTM and CDR2 ANQGSEA. The CDR3 runs 13 residues. CDR3 sequence reads: CSVAILTGYGYTF. The DNA of the CDR3 is TGCAGCGTTGCCATACTAACGGGCTATGGCTACACCTTC.

The chain combines TRBV7-2 with TRBJ2-1; the match to TRBD2 covers 10 bases. V shed 5 bases, J shed 0 bases, and the junction held 1 base outside the gene matches. Germline-derived CDR1 and CDR2 are SGHTA and FQGNSA. CDR3 length equals 15 residues. For the CDR3, the DNA is TGTGCCAGCAGCGCTAGCGGGAGCTCCTACAATGAGCAGTTCTTC. This encodes CASSASGSSYNEQFF.

CDR3 sequence (DNA): TGTGCCAGCAACTACAGGGGCTTGTACTATGGCTACACCTTC. Translated, it gives CASNYRGLYYGYTF. The chain couples TRBV28 to TRBJ1-2; TRBD1 matches at 7 bases. The CDR3 has 14 residues. The germline V gene has CDR1 MDHEN and CDR2 SYDVKM. V lost 7 bases, J lost 3 bases, and 8 bases stayed unmatched.

This chain uses TRBV5-5 with TRBJ1-2, with 9 bases that match TRBD1. Germline CDR1 reads SGHKS; CDR2 reads YYEKEE (reference sequence). The CDR3 loop spans 14 amino acids. V was clipped by 2 bases and J by 4 bases; unmatched bases: 3. The CDR3, as DNA: TGTGCCAGCAGCTTTACAGGGGGCTCCTATGGCTACACCTTC. Translated: CASSFTGGSYGYTF.

The rearrangement links TRBV30 to TRBJ1-1; a possible D gene is TRBD1 (6 bases). CDR3 length equals 13 residues. Trimming cost V 3 bases and J 1 base, with 9 bases left between them. CDR1 is GTSNPN, CDR2 SVGIG, per germline (reference sequence). The CDR3 sequence is CAWRRTENTEAFF. The CDR3 DNA reads TGTGCCTGGAGGCGGACAGAGAACACTGAAGCTTTCTTT.

J is TRBJ2-1 and V is TRBV19, with D perhaps matching TRBD2 (5 bases). The CDR3 extends over 15 amino acids. Germline V gene sequence: CDR1 LNHDA, CDR2 SQIVND (reference sequence). V lost 5 bases, J lost 8 bases, and 19 bases lay in between. For the CDR3, the DNA is TGTGCCAGTAGTCGACAACTCACTAGGATCGATGAGCAGTTCTTC. Its protein is CASSRQLTRIDEQFF.

The J gene is TRBJ1-1, the V gene TRBV15; D possibly corresponds to TRBD1 (5 bases). V lost 0 bases to trimming and J lost 5 bases, with 13 bases between them. The CDR3 has 15 residues. Germline loops: CDR1 LNHNV, CDR2 YYDKDF (reference sequence). The CDR3 reads CATSRDRVSGTEAFF. The CDR3 nucleotides are TGTGCCACCAGCAGAGACAGGGTTAGTGGGACTGAAGCTTTCTTT.